This is a list of T cell receptor beta chains from one sample in a study of response to subunit inactivated influenza vaccine. TCRdb independently ran MiXCR on the RT-PCR reads; one entry per CDR3 protein. Altogether about 780,000 distinct CDR3 sequences are present, approximately 17% being singletons, with the ten largest covering 9.5% to 13%. Sequencing used PBMCs from blood, obtained around 5 days after vaccination. Every receptor here comes from a man in his fifties or sixties who received an inactivated influenza vaccine. Both conserved end residues are part of each CDR3. D genes are given only for firm matches. Expanded clones are given a class, and other clones once, few, many or no size at all.

cdr3_aa: CASSQENWATNEKLFF
cdr3_nt: TGCGCCAGCAGCCAAGAGAATTGGGCAACTAATGAAAAACTGTTTTTT
clone_size: .
j_call: TRBJ1-4
cdr3_length: 16
d_call: .
v_call: TRBV4-3

cdr3_aa: CASSLYIHSGTLETYEQYF
cdr3_nt: TGTGCCAGCAGTTTATATATTCATTCGGGGACTTTGGAAACCTACGAGCAGTACTTC
clone_size: .
j_call: TRBJ2-7
cdr3_length: 19
d_call: .
v_call: TRBV28

cdr3_aa: CASSFPSNSPLHF
cdr3_nt: TGTGCCAGCAGTTTTCCTAGTAATTCACCCCTCCACTTT
clone_size: .
j_call: TRBJ1-6
cdr3_length: 13
d_call: .
v_call: TRBV27

cdr3_aa: CASSPVGPSNTGELFF
cdr3_nt: TGTGCCAGCAGCCCAGTGGGGCCCTCGAACACCGGGGAGCTGTTTTTT
clone_size: few
j_call: TRBJ2-2
cdr3_length: 16
d_call: .
v_call: TRBV5-6

cdr3_aa: CASSLAGVPYNEQFF
cdr3_nt: TGTGCCAGCAGCTTAGCGGGAGTACCCTACAATGAGCAGTTCTTC
clone_size: .
j_call: TRBJ2-1
cdr3_length: 15
d_call: .
v_call: TRBV7-9

cdr3_aa: CASSLDGGRVRNNEQFF
cdr3_nt: TGTGCCAGCAGCTTAGACGGCGGGAGGGTTCGGAACAATGAGCAGTTCTTC
clone_size: few
j_call: TRBJ2-1
cdr3_length: 17
d_call: TRBD2
v_call: TRBV7-9

cdr3_aa: CASTLYTGELFF
cdr3_nt: TGTGCCAGCACTCTCTACACCGGGGAGCTGTTTTTT
clone_size: many
j_call: TRBJ2-2
cdr3_length: 12
d_call: .
v_call: TRBV12-3/TRBV12-4

cdr3_aa: CASTPGVSPILNNEQFF
cdr3_nt: TGTGCCAGCACCCCCGGGGTCAGTCCCATTTTAAACAATGAGCAGTTCTTC
clone_size: .
j_call: TRBJ2-1
cdr3_length: 17
d_call: .
v_call: TRBV11-2

cdr3_aa: CASGGEGTGRTDTQYF
cdr3_nt: TGTGCCAGCGGAGGGGAAGGGACAGGGAGGACAGATACGCAGTATTTT
clone_size: few
j_call: TRBJ2-3
cdr3_length: 16
d_call: TRBD1
v_call: TRBV6-1

cdr3_aa: CASSLADKQVGSNEQFF
cdr3_nt: TGTGCCAGCAGCTTAGCTGATAAACAGGTGGGATCCAATGAGCAGTTCTTC
clone_size: .
j_call: TRBJ2-1
cdr3_length: 17
d_call: .
v_call: TRBV7-2

cdr3_aa: CASSLGAKVYEQFF
cdr3_nt: TGTGCCAGCAGCTTAGGAGCGAAGGTGTATGAGCAGTTCTTC
clone_size: .
j_call: TRBJ2-1
cdr3_length: 14
d_call: .
v_call: TRBV7-2

cdr3_aa: CASSYPAQETQYF
cdr3_nt: TGTGCCAGCAGTTACCCCGCCCAAGAGACCCAGTACTTC
clone_size: .
j_call: TRBJ2-5
cdr3_length: 13
d_call: .
v_call: TRBV6-5

cdr3_aa: CASSLGTSGGPYQETQYF
cdr3_nt: TGTGCCAGCAGCTTAGGGACTAGCGGGGGTCCGTACCAAGAGACCCAGTACTTC
clone_size: many
j_call: TRBJ2-5
cdr3_length: 18
d_call: TRBD2
v_call: TRBV7-8

cdr3_aa: CASSSRFGLVPSYEQYF
cdr3_nt: TGTGCCAGCAGCTCACGATTTGGTCTTGTCCCCTCCTACGAGCAGTACTTC
clone_size: many
j_call: TRBJ2-7
cdr3_length: 17
d_call: .
v_call: TRBV7-8

cdr3_aa: CASSQDRDSSYEQYF
cdr3_nt: TGTGCCAGCAGCCAAGATCGGGATTCTTCCTACGAGCAGTACTTC
clone_size: .
j_call: TRBJ2-7
cdr3_length: 15
d_call: .
v_call: TRBV4-2

cdr3_aa: CASSIQGPTDTQYF
cdr3_nt: TGTGCCAGCAGTATACAGGGGCCCACAGATACGCAGTATTTT
clone_size: few
j_call: TRBJ2-3
cdr3_length: 14
d_call: TRBD1
v_call: TRBV6-5

cdr3_aa: CASSTYTGTGSASQGNEQFF
cdr3_nt: TGCGCCAGCAGCACGTACACCGGGACAGGGTCCGCTAGTCAGGGGAATGAGCAGTTCTTC
clone_size: many
j_call: TRBJ2-1
cdr3_length: 20
d_call: TRBD1
v_call: TRBV5-1

cdr3_aa: CASSSRLAVPETQYF
cdr3_nt: TGTGCCAGCAGCTCGAGACTAGCGGTCCCAGAGACCCAGTACTTC
clone_size: .
j_call: TRBJ2-5
cdr3_length: 15
d_call: TRBD2
v_call: TRBV7-9

cdr3_aa: CASSQDLGTDTGELFF
cdr3_nt: TGCGCCAGCAGCCAAGATTTGGGAACGGACACCGGGGAGCTGTTTTTT
clone_size: .
j_call: TRBJ2-2
cdr3_length: 16
d_call: .
v_call: TRBV4-3

cdr3_aa: CATSEHLQGYNEQFF
cdr3_nt: TGTGCCACCAGTGAACACCTCCAGGGGTACAATGAGCAGTTCTTC
clone_size: .
j_call: TRBJ2-1
cdr3_length: 15
d_call: .
v_call: TRBV24-1

cdr3_aa: CSHSGGARHEQFF
cdr3_nt: TGCAGTCATAGCGGGGGGGCTCGGCATGAGCAGTTCTTC
clone_size: few
j_call: TRBJ2-1
cdr3_length: 13
d_call: TRBD2
v_call: TRBV20-1

cdr3_aa: CASSLEASSSYNEQFF
cdr3_nt: TGTGCCAGCAGCTTGGAAGCGTCGAGCTCCTACAATGAGCAGTTCTTC
clone_size: .
j_call: TRBJ2-1
cdr3_length: 16
d_call: .
v_call: TRBV5-4

cdr3_aa: CSDSRGGETQYF
cdr3_nt: TGCAGCGACTCCCGCGGCGGGGAGACCCAGTACTTC
clone_size: few
j_call: TRBJ2-5
cdr3_length: 12
d_call: .
v_call: TRBV20-1

cdr3_aa: CSASALQRGSDGELFF
cdr3_nt: TGCAGTGCTAGTGCTCTCCAGAGAGGGAGTGACGGGGAGCTGTTTTTT
clone_size: few
j_call: TRBJ2-2
cdr3_length: 16
d_call: .
v_call: TRBV20-1

cdr3_aa: CASSSSGTSGRSPYNEQFF
cdr3_nt: TGTGCCAGCAGCTCCTCCGGGACTAGCGGGAGGTCACCCTACAATGAGCAGTTCTTC
clone_size: few
j_call: TRBJ2-1
cdr3_length: 19
d_call: TRBD2
v_call: TRBV11-2

cdr3_aa: CASSTGTGSGTGELFF
cdr3_nt: TGCGCCAGCAGCACGGGAACAGGGTCGGGCACCGGGGAGCTGTTTTTT
clone_size: few
j_call: TRBJ2-2
cdr3_length: 16
d_call: .
v_call: TRBV10-1

cdr3_aa: CASSPAVRGLSGANVLTF
cdr3_nt: TGTGCCAGCAGCCCCGCAGTAAGGGGGCTCTCTGGGGCCAACGTCCTGACTTTC
clone_size: .
j_call: TRBJ2-6
cdr3_length: 18
d_call: TRBD1
v_call: TRBV28

cdr3_aa: CASSPQGRTGANVLTF
cdr3_nt: TGTGCCAGCAGCCCCCAGGGACGTACCGGGGCCAACGTCCTGACTTTC
clone_size: .
j_call: TRBJ2-6
cdr3_length: 16
d_call: .
v_call: TRBV7-2

cdr3_aa: CASSPSGGALDIQYF
cdr3_nt: TGTGCCAGCTCACCATCGGGGGGTGCTTTGGACATTCAGTACTTC
clone_size: .
j_call: TRBJ2-4
cdr3_length: 15
d_call: TRBD2
v_call: TRBV18

cdr3_aa: CSARDERDGSPLHF
cdr3_nt: TGCAGTGCTAGAGACGAAAGGGACGGGTCACCCCTCCACTTT
clone_size: .
j_call: TRBJ1-6
cdr3_length: 14
d_call: .
v_call: TRBV20-1

cdr3_aa: CASSLASSQGDEQYF
cdr3_nt: TGTGCCAGCAGCTTAGCGAGTAGCCAGGGAGACGAGCAGTACTTC
clone_size: few
j_call: TRBJ2-7
cdr3_length: 15
d_call: .
v_call: TRBV7-2

cdr3_aa: CASSLRGEKLFF
cdr3_nt: TGTGCCAGCAGTTTAAGGGGCGAAAAACTGTTTTTT
clone_size: .
j_call: TRBJ1-4
cdr3_length: 12
d_call: .
v_call: TRBV12-3/TRBV12-4

cdr3_aa: CASSQDRASGGSYF
cdr3_nt: TGCGCCAGCAGCCAAGATCGGGCTAGCGGGGGGTCGTACTTC
clone_size: .
j_call: TRBJ2-7
cdr3_length: 14
d_call: TRBD2
v_call: TRBV4-3

cdr3_aa: CSVYRERQQYF
cdr3_nt: TGCAGCGTCTACAGGGAACGGCAGCAGTACTTC
clone_size: .
j_call: TRBJ2-7
cdr3_length: 11
d_call: .
v_call: TRBV29-1

cdr3_aa: CASSVVGGGRYGYTF
cdr3_nt: TGTGCCAGCAGCGTAGTCGGAGGGGGACGGTATGGCTACACCTTC
clone_size: .
j_call: TRBJ1-2
cdr3_length: 15
d_call: .
v_call: TRBV9

cdr3_aa: CASGGLAKNIQYF
cdr3_nt: TGTGCCAGCGGGGGATTAGCCAAAAACATTCAGTACTTC
clone_size: few
j_call: TRBJ2-4
cdr3_length: 13
d_call: .
v_call: TRBV7-9

cdr3_aa: CASSPTVSSNQPQHF
cdr3_nt: TGTGCCAGCAGCCCGACAGTATCTAGCAATCAGCCCCAGCATTTT
clone_size: .
j_call: TRBJ1-5
cdr3_length: 15
d_call: .
v_call: TRBV16

cdr3_aa: CASSLGGAKETQYF
cdr3_nt: TGTGCCAGCAGCCTTGGGGGGGCCAAAGAGACCCAGTACTTC
clone_size: many
j_call: TRBJ2-5
cdr3_length: 14
d_call: .
v_call: TRBV12-3/TRBV12-4

cdr3_aa: CASSQDGQYNEKLFF
cdr3_nt: TGCGCCAGCAGCCAAGATGGACAGTATAATGAAAAACTGTTTTTT
clone_size: .
j_call: TRBJ1-4
cdr3_length: 15
d_call: .
v_call: TRBV4-3

cdr3_aa: CSARGASGRLSYNEQFF
cdr3_nt: TGCAGTGCTAGAGGGGCTAGCGGGAGGCTCTCCTACAATGAGCAGTTCTTC
clone_size: .
j_call: TRBJ2-1
cdr3_length: 17
d_call: TRBD2
v_call: TRBV20-1